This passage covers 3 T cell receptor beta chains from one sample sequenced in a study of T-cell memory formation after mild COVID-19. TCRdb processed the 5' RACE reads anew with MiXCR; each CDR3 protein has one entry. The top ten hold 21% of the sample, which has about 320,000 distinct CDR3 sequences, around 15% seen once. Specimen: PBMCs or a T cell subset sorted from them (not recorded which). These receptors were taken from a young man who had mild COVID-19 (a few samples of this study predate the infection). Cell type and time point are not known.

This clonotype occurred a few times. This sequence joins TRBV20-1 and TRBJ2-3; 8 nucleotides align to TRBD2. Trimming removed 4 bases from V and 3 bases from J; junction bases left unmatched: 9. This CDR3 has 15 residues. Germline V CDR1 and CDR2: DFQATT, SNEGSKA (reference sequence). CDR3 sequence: CSATSGSGETDTQYF. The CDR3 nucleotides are TGCAGTGCTACCTCGGGTAGCGGGGAAACAGATACGCAGTATTTT.

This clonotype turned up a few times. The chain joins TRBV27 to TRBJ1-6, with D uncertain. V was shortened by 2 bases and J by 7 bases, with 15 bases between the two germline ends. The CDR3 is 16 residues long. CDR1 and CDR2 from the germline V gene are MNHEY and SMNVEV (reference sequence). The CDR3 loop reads CASSLSWGGGNSPLHF. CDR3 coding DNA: TGTGCCAGCAGTTTAAGCTGGGGAGGAGGGAATTCACCCCTCCACTTT.

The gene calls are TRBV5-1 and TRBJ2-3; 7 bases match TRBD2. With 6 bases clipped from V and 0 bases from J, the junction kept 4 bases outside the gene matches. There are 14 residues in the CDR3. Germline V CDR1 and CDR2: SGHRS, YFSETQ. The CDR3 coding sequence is TGCGCCAGCAAGTTGCGGGGGAGCACAGATACGCAGTATTTT. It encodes CASKLRGSTDTQYF.